These 22 T cell receptor beta chains came from one sample sequenced in a study of blood T cell repertoires in COVID-19. Profiled with immunoSEQ multiplex PCR; TCRdb holds only in-frame clones, not every one. The sample includes roughly 79,000 clones, 87% seen only once; the top ten take approximately 4.9%. Material: peripheral blood. All receptors derive from a woman of 80 years or more with active or convalescent COVID-19.

The DNA for the CDR3 is TGCGCCAGCAGCTTGGTTCCTGGCCAGAACACTGAAGCTTTCTTT. As protein: CASSLVPGQNTEAFF. The chain joins TRBV5-1 to TRBJ1-1; no definite D call. CDR1 SGHRS and CDR2 YFSETQ come from the germline V gene. Trimming took 0 bases from V and 1 from J, leaving 10 bases between them. The CDR3 extends over 15 amino acids. The whole variable domain, remainder taken from reference TRBV5-1 and TRBJ1-1, is KAGVTQTPRYLIKTRGQQVTLSCSPISGHRSVSWYQQTPGQGLQFLFEYFSETQRNKGNFPGRFSGRQFSNSRSEMNVSTLELGDSALYLCASSLVPGQNTEAFFGQGTRLTVV.

The chain uses TRBV11-2 and TRBJ1-2; D uncertain. In germline, CDR1 is SGHAT, CDR2 FQNNGV. The CDR3 is 15 residues long. V lost 5 bases and J 4 bases, leaving 17 bases between the germline ends. This CDR3 reads CASSPREGVPYGYTF. The CDR3, as DNA: TGTGCCAGCAGCCCTCGGGAGGGAGTCCCCTATGGCTACACCTTC. Combining the CDR3 with reference TRBV11-2 and TRBJ1-2 gives the whole variable domain EAGVAQSPRYKIIEKRQSVAFWCNPISGHATLYWYQQILGQGPKLLIQFQNNGVVDDSQLPKDRFSAERLKGVDSTLKIQPAKLEDSAVYLCASSPREGVPYGYTFGSGTRLTVV.

V usage is TRBV6-5 and J usage is TRBJ1-2, with D maybe TRBD1 (6 bases). Trimming took 8 bases from V and 3 from J, leaving 13 bases between them. Germline CDR1 MNHEY, CDR2 SVGAGI. This CDR3 has 13 residues. The DNA for the CDR3 is TGTGCCAGCGGTAAAACAGGGTACTATGGCTACACCTTC. Translated, it gives CASGKTGYYGYTF.

This chain joins TRBV9 and TRBJ1-2, with 10 positions matching TRBD1. With V trimmed by 3 bases and J by 4 bases, 0 bases remained unmatched. CDR3 length: 13 amino acids. Germline V gene sequence: CDR1 SGDLS, CDR2 YYNGEE. The CDR3 spells CASSGQGAYGYTF. The DNA for the CDR3 is TGTGCCAGCAGCGGACAGGGGGCCTATGGCTACACCTTC.

This clone was seen a few times. The gene calls are TRBV29-1 and TRBJ2-2; TRBD1 aligns across 10 bases. Germline V gene sequence: CDR1 SQVTM, CDR2 ANQGSEA. This CDR3 contains 12 residues. With V trimmed by 7 bases and J by 6 bases, 2 bases remained unmatched. This CDR3 reads CSAGQGAGELFF. The CDR3 DNA follows: TGCAGCGCCGGACAGGGGGCCGGGGAGCTGTTTTTT.

The chain uses TRBV10-3 and TRBJ1-3; a possible D gene is TRBD1 (6 bases). CDR3 length equals 15 residues. Germline V gene sequence: CDR1 ENHRY, CDR2 SYGVKD. V lost 6 bases to trimming and J lost 2 bases, with 14 bases between them. CDR3 coding DNA: TGTGCCATCAGGGTACAGGGTCCAACTGGAAACACCATATATTTT. Translation: CAIRVQGPTGNTIYF.

The rearrangement joins TRBV6-1 to TRBJ1-2; D unclear. CDR3 length: 16 amino acids. Deletions cut 1 base from V and 5 bases from J, with 17 bases between. In germline, CDR1 is MNHNS, CDR2 SASEGT. The CDR3 region is CASSEGYSGAGYGYTF. The CDR3 DNA reads as TGTGCCAGCAGTGAAGGCTATTCGGGAGCAGGATATGGCTACACCTTC.

The chain employs TRBV3-1 (or the pseudogene TRBV3-2) and TRBJ1-4, with 7 nucleotides matching TRBD1. The germline CDR1 and CDR2 sequences are LGHDT and YNNKEL (reference sequence). This CDR3 region has 18 residues. With 0 bases clipped from V and 6 bases from J, the junction kept 13 bases outside the gene matches. CDR3 DNA: TGTGCCAGCAGCCAAGAAGTGGCCCGGGAGGGGGCGGATGAAAAACTGTTTTTT. Translating it yields CASSQEVAREGADEKLFF.

This rearrangement joins TRBV6-1 to TRBJ1-2; 7 bases map to TRBD1. The CDR3 sequence is 15 residues long. Germline values: CDR1 MNHNS, CDR2 SASEGT. Trimming at V came to 1 base and at J to 5 bases, leaving 7 bases not matched to a gene. This chain's CDR3 is CASSEERGPPYGYTF. The CDR3 DNA is TGTGCCAGCAGTGAAGAAAGGGGGCCCCCGTATGGCTACACCTTC.

CDR3 in amino acids: CASSPSGTNNEKLFF. The CDR3 nucleotides read TGCGCCAGCAGCCCATCCGGGACTAATAATGAAAAACTGTTTTTT. The chain has TRBV5-1 and TRBJ1-4; D is possibly TRBD1 (5 bases). With 4 bases removed from V and 4 bases from J, the gap between germline ends came to 14 bases. This CDR3 contains 15 residues. Per germline, CDR1 SGHRS and CDR2 YFSETQ. The variable domain in full, completed from reference TRBV5-1 and TRBJ1-4, reads KAGVTQTPRYLIKTRGQQVTLSCSPISGHRSVSWYQQTPGQGLQFLFEYFSETQRNKGNFPGRFSGRQFSNSRSEMNVSTLELGDSALYLCASSPSGTNNEKLFFGSGTQLSVL.

The V gene is TRBV7-9, the J gene TRBJ1-2, with D tentatively TRBD1 (6 bases). Germline V gives CDR1 SEHNR, CDR2 FQNEAQ (reference sequence). With 2 bases removed from V and 3 bases from J, the gap between germline ends came to 16 bases. The CDR3 sequence is 16 residues long. This CDR3 is CASSLPTGISDYGYTF. The CDR3 nucleotides read TGTGCCAGCAGCTTACCCACAGGGATTTCGGACTATGGCTACACCTTC.

The chain has TRBV28 and TRBJ1-5; a possible D gene is TRBD1 (5 bases). Germline CDR1 MDHEN, CDR2 SYDVKM. This CDR3 is 15 amino acids long. V lost 2 bases and J 3 bases, leaving 11 bases between the germline ends. CDR3: CASSLGAGNNQPQHF. Written as DNA, the CDR3 is TGTGCCAGCAGTTTAGGGGCAGGGAACAATCAGCCCCAGCATTTT. The entire variable domain, with the rest obtained from reference TRBV28 and TRBJ1-5, is as follows: DVKVTQSSRYLVKRTGEKVFLECVQDMDHENMFWYRQDPGLGLRLIYFSYDVKMKEKGDIPEGYSVSREKKERFSLILESASTNQTSMYLCASSLGAGNNQPQHFGDGTRLSIL.

V and J are TRBV5-3 and TRBJ1-3; 7 nucleotides match TRBD1. Being an ORF, TRBV5-3 has a function that is uncertain. J was trimmed by 0 bases and V by 3 bases; bases with no gene match: 3. The CDR3 covers 15 residues. The CDR3 DNA reads TGTGCCAGAAGCTCCCGGGACAGCTCTGGAAACACCATATATTTT. Its protein product is CARSSRDSSGNTIYF.

V gene TRBV7-3 combines with J gene TRBJ2-1; 10 bases are a match to TRBD2. Unmatched junction bases numbered 5, after V lost 0 bases and J lost 6 bases. The length of the CDR3 is 16 residues. Germline V CDR1 and CDR2: SGHTA, FQGTGA. CDR3 sequence reads: CASSLTAGGIPNEQFF. CDR3 DNA sequence: TGTGCCAGCAGCTTAACAGCGGGGGGGATCCCCAATGAGCAGTTCTTC. Full variable domain (outside the CDR3, taken from reference TRBV7-3 and TRBJ2-1): GAGVSQTPSNKVTEKGKYVELRCDPISGHTALYWYRQSLGQGPEFLIYFQGTGAADDSGLPNDRFFAVRPEGSVSTLKIQRTERGDSAVYLCASSLTAGGIPNEQFFGPGTRLTVL.

The chain has TRBV30 and TRBJ1-3; unclear D gene. V gave up 5 bases and J gave up 2 bases, with 10 bases separating them. This CDR3 region has 13 residues. CDR1 GTSNPN and CDR2 SVGIG come from the germline V gene (reference sequence). The CDR3 sequence: CAWAGYPGNTIYF. For the CDR3, the DNA is TGTGCCTGGGCGGGGTACCCTGGAAACACCATATATTTT.

V usage is TRBV10-3 and J usage is TRBJ2-1; 9 bases map to TRBD2. After removal of 0 bases from V and 3 bases from J, the junction contained 0 bases not matched to a gene. The germline gives CDR1 ENHRY, CDR2 SYGVKD. This CDR3 has 15 amino acids. The CDR3 loop is CAISESSGGYNEQFF. The DNA of the CDR3 is TGTGCCATCAGTGAGTCTAGCGGGGGCTACAATGAGCAGTTCTTC.

This clone was detected only once. This chain links TRBV28 with TRBJ2-5; 8 positions agree with TRBD1. J was trimmed by 5 bases and V by 5 bases; bases with no gene match: 10. The CDR3 contains 15 residues. The germline V gene has CDR1 MDHEN and CDR2 SYDVKM. CDR3: CASSRSGGSWETQYF. CDR3 nucleotide sequence: TGTGCCAGCAGTCGTTCAGGGGGCTCTTGGGAGACCCAGTACTTC.

The J gene is TRBJ2-3, the V gene TRBV7-3, with 8 bases matching TRBD2. Looked up from germline, CDR1 is SGHTA and CDR2 is FQGTGA. This CDR3 comprises 14 residues. Trimming removed 5 bases from V and 4 bases from J; junction bases left unmatched: 5. CDR3 sequence (DNA): TGTGCCAGCAGCCATGGGCGGGAGGCAGATACGCAGTATTTT. Amino acid sequence: CASSHGREADTQYF.

This chain uses TRBV2 with TRBJ1-2; D unclear. CDR1 is SNHLY, CDR2 FYNNEI, per germline. The V end lost 2 bases, the J end lost 5 bases, and 15 bases lay between the germline ends. The CDR3 runs to 15 residues. CDR3 protein: CASSEIPARGYGYTF. The CDR3 nucleotides read TGTGCCAGCAGTGAAATCCCCGCCAGAGGGTATGGCTACACCTTC.

The chain is built from TRBV7-2 and TRBJ1-5; the D is unclear. The ends were cut back, 4 bases at V and 1 base at J, with 5 bases in the middle. The CDR3 runs 13 residues. The germline gives CDR1 SGHTA, CDR2 FQGNSA. The DNA of the CDR3 is TGTGCCAGCAGCTCTAGCAGCAATCAGCCCCAGCATTTT. Encoded protein: CASSSSSNQPQHF.

This rearrangement joins TRBV7-9 to TRBJ1-6; TRBD1 matches at 8 bases. After removal of 5 bases from V and 10 bases from J, the junction contained 10 bases not matched to a gene. CDR1 and CDR2 from the germline V gene are SEHNR and FQNEAQ (reference sequence). This CDR3 spans 15 amino acids. In DNA form, the CDR3 reads TGTGCCAGCAGCCCCCAACAGGGGGGACAATCACCCCTCCACTTT. Residues: CASSPQQGGQSPLHF. Based on the CDR3 plus reference TRBV7-9 and TRBJ1-6, the full variable domain is DTGVSQNPRHKITKRGQNVTFRCDPISEHNRLYWYRQTLGQGPEFLTYFQNEAQLEKSRLLSDRFSAERPKGSFSTLEIQRTEQGDSAMYLCASSPQQGGQSPLHFGNGTRLTVT.

This clone was seen once. The rearrangement joins TRBV5-4 to TRBJ2-2, with no clear D. V dropped 2 bases and J dropped 1 base, with 9 bases sitting between them. The CDR3 runs to 15 residues. Germline V gives CDR1 SGHNT, CDR2 YYREEE (reference sequence). CDR3 protein: CASSLQGVNTGELFF. The CDR3 DNA reads TGTGCCAGCAGCTTACAAGGAGTGAACACCGGGGAGCTGTTTTTT.